Below, one T cell receptor (beta chain) is given with its context. This entry is derived from a study of hypomethylating agent response in myelodysplastic syndrome. About the research overall: Patients with myelodysplastic syndrome were fewer than 10 male and 2 female. Six or seven patients responded with complete response or hematologic improvement; a few did not. Patients with neither complete response nor hematologic improvement were classed non-responders.

Data came from immunoSEQ multiplex PCR; TCRdb stores just in-frame clones and leaves some out. This repertoire shows about 1,800 clones, 70% to 85% found once; its top ten account for around a sixth. V gave up 3 bases and J gave up 6 bases, with 12 bases separating them. The CDR3 is 13 residues long. Germline assignment: CDR1 LNHDA and CDR2 SQIVND (reference sequence). This TCR derives from a human donor with myelodysplastic syndrome. V gene TRBV19 combines with J gene TRBJ2-7; D gene unclear. Sequencing was performed on bone marrow, taken before or after starting hypomethylating agent treatment for myelodysplastic syndrome (not recorded which). The CDR3 sequence: CASSISLAAEQYF. CDR3 bases: TGTGCCAGTAGTATTTCCCTGGCGGCCGAGCAGTACTTC.